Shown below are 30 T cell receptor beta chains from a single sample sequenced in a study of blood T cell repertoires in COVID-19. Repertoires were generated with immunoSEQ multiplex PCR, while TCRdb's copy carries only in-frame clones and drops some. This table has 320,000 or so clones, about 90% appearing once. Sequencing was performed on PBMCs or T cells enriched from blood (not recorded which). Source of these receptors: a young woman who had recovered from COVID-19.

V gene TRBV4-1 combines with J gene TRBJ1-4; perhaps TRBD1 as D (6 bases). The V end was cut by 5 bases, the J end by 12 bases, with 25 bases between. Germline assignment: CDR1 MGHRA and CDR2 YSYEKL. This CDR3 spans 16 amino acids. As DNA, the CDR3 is TGCGCCAGCAGCTTCTACCGAGCCCCTATCAGGGGTGAACTGTTTTTT. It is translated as CASSFYRAPIRGELFF.

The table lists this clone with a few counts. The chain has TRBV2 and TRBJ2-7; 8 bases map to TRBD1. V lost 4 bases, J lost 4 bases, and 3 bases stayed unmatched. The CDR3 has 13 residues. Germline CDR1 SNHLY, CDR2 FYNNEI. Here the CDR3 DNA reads TGTGCCAGCAGTGTCAGGGGGCAATACGAGCAGTACTTC. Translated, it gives CASSVRGQYEQYF.

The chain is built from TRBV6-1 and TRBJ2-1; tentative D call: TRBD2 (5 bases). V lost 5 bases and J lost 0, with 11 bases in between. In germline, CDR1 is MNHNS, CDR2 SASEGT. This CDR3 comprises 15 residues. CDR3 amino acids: CASSLARSSYNEQFF. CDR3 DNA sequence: TGTGCCAGCAGTCTAGCCCGGAGCTCCTACAATGAGCAGTTCTTC.

The CDR3 spells CATSDPTGVTDTQYF. CDR3 sequence (DNA): TGTGCCACCAGTGATCCGACAGGGGTCACAGATACGCAGTATTTT. This rearrangement joins TRBV24-1 to TRBJ2-3; 8 nucleotides align to TRBD1. The CDR3 is made up of 15 amino acids. V lost 3 bases, J lost 2 bases, and 3 bases stayed unmatched. Germline V gives CDR1 KGHDR, CDR2 SFDVKD.

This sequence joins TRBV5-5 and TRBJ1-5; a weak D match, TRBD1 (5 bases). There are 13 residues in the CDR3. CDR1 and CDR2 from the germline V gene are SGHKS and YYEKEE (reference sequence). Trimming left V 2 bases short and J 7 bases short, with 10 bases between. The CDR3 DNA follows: TGTGCCAGCAGCTTCGGGGGGGAACAGCCCCAGCATTTT. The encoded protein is CASSFGGEQPQHF.

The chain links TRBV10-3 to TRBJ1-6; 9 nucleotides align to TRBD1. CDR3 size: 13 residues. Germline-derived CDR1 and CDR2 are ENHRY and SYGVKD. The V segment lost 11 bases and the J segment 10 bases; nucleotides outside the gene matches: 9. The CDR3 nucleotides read TGTGCCGCCCGGACAGGGGTGGAGTCACCCCTCCACTTT. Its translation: CAARTGVESPLHF.

The CDR3 nucleotides are TGTGCCAGCAGCGTCTCAGGGTGGCAAGAGACCCAGTACTTC. This sequence encodes CASSVSGWQETQYF. The V gene is TRBV9, the J gene TRBJ2-5, with a weak D call TRBD1 (5 bases). Germline V gene data show CDR1 as SGDLS and CDR2 as YYNGEE. CDR3 length: 14 residues. V lost 2 bases to trimming and J lost 2 bases, with 10 bases between them.

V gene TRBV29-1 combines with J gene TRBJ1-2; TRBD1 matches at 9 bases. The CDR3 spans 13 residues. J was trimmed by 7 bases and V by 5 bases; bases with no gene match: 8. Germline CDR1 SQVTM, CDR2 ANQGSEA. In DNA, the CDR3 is TGCAGCGTTCCGGGACAGGGACCGTTTGGCTACACCTTC. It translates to CSVPGQGPFGYTF.

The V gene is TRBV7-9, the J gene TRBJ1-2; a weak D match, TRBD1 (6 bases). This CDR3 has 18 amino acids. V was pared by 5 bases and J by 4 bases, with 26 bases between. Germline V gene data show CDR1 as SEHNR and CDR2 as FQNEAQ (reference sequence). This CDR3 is CASSTRDNGGTRPYGYTF. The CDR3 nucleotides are TGTGCCAGCAGCACAAGGGACAACGGGGGGACCAGACCCTATGGCTACACCTTC.

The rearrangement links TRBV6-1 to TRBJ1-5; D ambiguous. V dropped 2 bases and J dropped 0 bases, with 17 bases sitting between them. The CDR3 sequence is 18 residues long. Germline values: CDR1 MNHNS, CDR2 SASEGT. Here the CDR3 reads CASSEIVTTQYSNQPQHF. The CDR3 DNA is TGTGCCAGCAGTGAAATTGTCACAACCCAATATAGCAATCAGCCCCAGCATTTT.

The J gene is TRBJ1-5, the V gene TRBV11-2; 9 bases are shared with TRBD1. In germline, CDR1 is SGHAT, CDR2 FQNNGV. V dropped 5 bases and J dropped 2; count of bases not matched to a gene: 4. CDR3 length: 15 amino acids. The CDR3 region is CASSPGDRGNQPQHF. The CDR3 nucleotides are TGTGCCAGCAGCCCAGGGGACAGGGGCAATCAGCCCCAGCATTTT.

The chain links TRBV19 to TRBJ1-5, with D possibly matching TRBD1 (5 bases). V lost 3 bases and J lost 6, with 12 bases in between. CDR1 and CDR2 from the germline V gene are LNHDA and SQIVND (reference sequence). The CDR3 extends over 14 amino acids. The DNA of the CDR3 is TGTGCCAGTAGTATCGCTCCAGGGCTTCAGCCCCAGCATTTT. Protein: CASSIAPGLQPQHF.

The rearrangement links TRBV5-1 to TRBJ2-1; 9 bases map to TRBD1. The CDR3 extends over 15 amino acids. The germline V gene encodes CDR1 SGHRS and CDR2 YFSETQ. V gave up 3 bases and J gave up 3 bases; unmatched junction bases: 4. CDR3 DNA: TGCGCCAGCAGCTCGACAGGGGGGAACTACAATGAGCAGTTCTTC. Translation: CASSSTGGNYNEQFF.

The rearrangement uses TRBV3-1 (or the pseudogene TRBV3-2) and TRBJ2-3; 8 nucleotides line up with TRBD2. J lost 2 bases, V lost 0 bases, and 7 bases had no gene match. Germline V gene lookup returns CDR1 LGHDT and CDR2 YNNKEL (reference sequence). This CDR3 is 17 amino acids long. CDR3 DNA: TGTGCCAGCAGCCAAGATCCGGTAGCGGGGCACACAGATACGCAGTATTTT. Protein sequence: CASSQDPVAGHTDTQYF.

The chain's CDR3 is CASNLQDTGELFF. The CDR3 bases are TGTGCCAGCAACTTGCAGGACACCGGGGAGCTGTTTTTT. The genes are TRBV9 and TRBJ2-2; D unclear. The CDR3 loop spans 13 amino acids. V was trimmed by 6 bases and J by 3 bases, leaving 9 bases between them. Germline V gene data show CDR1 as SGDLS and CDR2 as YYNGEE.

The DNA of the CDR3 is TGTGCCAGTAGTATGGACAGGGCCGGGATTGGCAAAAACATTCAGTACTTC. It is translated as CASSMDRAGIGKNIQYF. V is TRBV19 and J is TRBJ2-4; the match to TRBD1 covers 8 bases. Germline values: CDR1 LNHDA, CDR2 SQIVND (reference sequence). Trimming took 3 bases from V and 3 from J; bases not matched to a gene: 10. This CDR3 region has 17 residues.

CDR3 bases: TGTGCCAGTAGTATGGGACAAGCCTCTGGGGCCAACGTCCTGACTTTC. Protein sequence: CASSMGQASGANVLTF. The V gene is TRBV19, the J gene TRBJ2-6, with D maybe TRBD1 (6 bases). Germline values: CDR1 LNHDA, CDR2 SQIVND (reference sequence). This CDR3 region has 16 residues. The V end was cut by 3 bases, the J end by 0 bases, with 9 bases between.

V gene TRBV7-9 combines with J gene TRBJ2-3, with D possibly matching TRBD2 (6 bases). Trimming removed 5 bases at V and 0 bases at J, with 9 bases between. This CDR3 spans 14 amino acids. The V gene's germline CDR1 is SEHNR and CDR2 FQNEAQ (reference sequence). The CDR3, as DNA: TGTGCCAGCAGCCGGACTACTAGCACAGATACGCAGTATTTT. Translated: CASSRTTSTDTQYF. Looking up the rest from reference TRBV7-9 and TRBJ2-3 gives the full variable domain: DTGVSQNPRHKITKRGQNVTFRCDPISEHNRLYWYRQTLGQGPEFLTYFQNEAQLEKSRLLSDRFSAERPKGSFSTLEIQRTEQGDSAMYLCASSRTTSTDTQYFGPGTRLTVL.

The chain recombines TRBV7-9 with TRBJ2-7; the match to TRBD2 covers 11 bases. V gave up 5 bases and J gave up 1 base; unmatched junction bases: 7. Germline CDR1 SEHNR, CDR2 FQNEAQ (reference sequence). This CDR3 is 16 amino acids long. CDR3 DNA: TGTGCCAGCAGCGCCCGGACTAGCGGGTTATCCTACGAGCAGTACTTC. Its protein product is CASSARTSGLSYEQYF.

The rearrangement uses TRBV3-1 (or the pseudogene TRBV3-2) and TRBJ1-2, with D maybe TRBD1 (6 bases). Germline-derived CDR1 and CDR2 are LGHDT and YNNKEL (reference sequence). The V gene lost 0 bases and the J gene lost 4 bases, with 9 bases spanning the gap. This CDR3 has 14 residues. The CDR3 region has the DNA TGTGCCAGCAGCCAAGATACACAGGGCTATGGCTACACCTTC. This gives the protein CASSQDTQGYGYTF.

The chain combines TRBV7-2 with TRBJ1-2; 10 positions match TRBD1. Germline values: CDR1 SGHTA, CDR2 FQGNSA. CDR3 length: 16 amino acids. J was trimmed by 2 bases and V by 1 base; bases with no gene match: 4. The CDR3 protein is CASSLVRGQGNYGYTF. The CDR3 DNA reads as TGTGCCAGCAGCTTAGTTCGGGGACAGGGGAACTATGGCTACACCTTC.

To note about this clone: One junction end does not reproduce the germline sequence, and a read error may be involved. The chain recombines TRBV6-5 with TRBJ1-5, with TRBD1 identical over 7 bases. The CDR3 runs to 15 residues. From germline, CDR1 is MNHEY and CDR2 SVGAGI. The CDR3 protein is CASRSLGQSDQSQHF. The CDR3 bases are TGTGCCAGCAGGTCCCTGGGACAGTCCGATCAGTCCCAGCATTTT.

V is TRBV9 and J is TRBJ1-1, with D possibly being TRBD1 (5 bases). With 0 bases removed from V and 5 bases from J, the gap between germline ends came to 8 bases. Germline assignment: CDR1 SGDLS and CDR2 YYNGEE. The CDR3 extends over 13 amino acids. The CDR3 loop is CASSVGQLTEAFF. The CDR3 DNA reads TGTGCCAGCAGCGTAGGACAGCTTACTGAAGCTTTCTTT.

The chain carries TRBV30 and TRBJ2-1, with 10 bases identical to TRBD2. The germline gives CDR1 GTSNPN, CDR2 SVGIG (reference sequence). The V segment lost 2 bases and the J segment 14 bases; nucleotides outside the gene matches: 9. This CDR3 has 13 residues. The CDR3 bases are TGTGCCTGGAGTTTAGCGGGGGGTTCAAAGGAGTTCTTC. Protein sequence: CAWSLAGGSKEFF.

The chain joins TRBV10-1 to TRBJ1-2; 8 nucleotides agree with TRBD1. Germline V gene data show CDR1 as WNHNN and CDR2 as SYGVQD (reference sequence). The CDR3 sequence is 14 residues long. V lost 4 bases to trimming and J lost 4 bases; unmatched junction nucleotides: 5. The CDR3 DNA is TGCGCCAGCAGTGTCGGACAGGGTGTCTATGGCTACACCTTC. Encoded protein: CASSVGQGVYGYTF.

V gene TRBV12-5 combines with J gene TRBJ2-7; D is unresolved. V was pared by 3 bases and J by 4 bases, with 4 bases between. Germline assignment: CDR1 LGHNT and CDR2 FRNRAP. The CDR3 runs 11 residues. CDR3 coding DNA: TGTGCTAGTGGTTTCTCTTACGAGCAGTACTTC. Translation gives CASGFSYEQYF.

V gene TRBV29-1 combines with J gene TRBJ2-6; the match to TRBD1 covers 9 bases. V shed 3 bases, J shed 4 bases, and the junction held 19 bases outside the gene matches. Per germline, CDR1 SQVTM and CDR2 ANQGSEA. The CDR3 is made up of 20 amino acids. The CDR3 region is CSVELSMARDRALGANVLTF. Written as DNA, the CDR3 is TGCAGCGTTGAGCTCAGTATGGCAAGGGACAGGGCTCTGGGGGCCAACGTCCTGACTTTC.

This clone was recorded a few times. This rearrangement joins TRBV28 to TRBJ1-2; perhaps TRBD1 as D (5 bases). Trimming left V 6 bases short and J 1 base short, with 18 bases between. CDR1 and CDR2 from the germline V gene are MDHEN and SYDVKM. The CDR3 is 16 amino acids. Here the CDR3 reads CASRPPPPTVNYGYTF. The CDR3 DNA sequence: TGTGCCAGCAGGCCCCCACCCCCGACAGTTAACTATGGCTACACCTTC.

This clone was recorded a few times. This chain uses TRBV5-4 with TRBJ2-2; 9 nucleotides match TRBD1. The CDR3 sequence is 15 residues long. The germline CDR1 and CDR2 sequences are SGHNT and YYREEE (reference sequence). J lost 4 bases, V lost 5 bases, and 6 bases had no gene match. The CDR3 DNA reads TGTGCCAGCAGAAGACAGGGGGAAGTCACCGGGGAGCTGTTTTTT. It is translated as CASRRQGEVTGELFF.

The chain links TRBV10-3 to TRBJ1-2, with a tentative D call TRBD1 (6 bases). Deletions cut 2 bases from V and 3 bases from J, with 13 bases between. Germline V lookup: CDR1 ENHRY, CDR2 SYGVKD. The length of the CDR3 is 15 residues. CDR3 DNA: TGTGCCATCAGTGAGGCGGCAGGGGTTGACTATGGCTACACCTTC. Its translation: CAISEAAGVDYGYTF.